Listed below are T cell receptor beta chains from one sample, sequenced in a study of cytomegalovirus exposure and HLA in healthy donors. Profiling relied on immunoSEQ multiplex PCR, and the TCRdb table lists in-frame clones only, not all of them. The sample shows more than 200,000 clones, 80% to 95% of them seen only once. The sequenced sample consisted of PBMCs. These receptor sequences come from a young woman in good health and CMV-seronegative. The CDR3 runs from the conserved cysteine through the conserved F or W. The order of the fields is clone size, V gene, J gene, D gene, CDR3 protein, CDR3 DNA. The D gene is left open where the match is weak. Clone size is stated in some rows and not others, as once, few, many or a class when expanded.

>.|TRBV10-2|TRBJ2-7|TRBD1
CATRQGAYEQYF
TGCGCCACCCGACAGGGCGCCTACGAGCAGTACTTC
>.|TRBV18|TRBJ2-3|.
CASSPSETYTDTQYF
TGTGCCAGCTCACCATCTGAAACTTACACAGATACGCAGTATTTT
>.|TRBV7-9|TRBJ2-5|.
CASSYPIETQYF
TGTGCCAGCAGCTACCCCATTGAGACCCAGTACTTC
>.|TRBV28|TRBJ1-1|TRBD1
CASRMTGWNSEAFF
TGTGCCAGCAGAATGACAGGGTGGAACTCTGAAGCTTTCTTT
>.|TRBV7-2|TRBJ2-1|.
CASSLAGASYNEQFF
TGTGCCAGCAGCTTAGCGGGGGCTTCCTACAATGAGCAGTTCTTC
>.|TRBV2|TRBJ2-3|.
CASSGGTDTQYF
TGTGCCAGCAGTGGAGGCACAGATACGCAGTATTTT
>once|TRBV27|TRBJ2-3|.
CASSPIPLGSTDTQYF
TGTGCCAGCAGTCCTATCCCACTCGGGAGCACAGATACGCAGTATTTT
>.|TRBV6-1|TRBJ2-7|TRBD2
CASSEAGGFPSYEQYF
TGTGCCAGCAGTGAAGCGGGGGGGTTCCCTTCCTACGAGCAGTACTTC
>.|TRBV11-2|TRBJ1-2|.
CASSFSPYGYTF
TGTGCCAGCAGCTTCAGTCCTTATGGCTACACCTTC
>.|TRBV7-8|TRBJ2-1|TRBD2
CASSLTSGDNEQFF
TGTGCCAGCAGCTTAACTAGCGGGGATAATGAGCAGTTCTTC
>.|TRBV27|TRBJ2-1|.
CASSDFLNEQFF
TGTGCCAGCAGCGACTTCTTAAATGAGCAGTTCTTC
>.|TRBV4-3|TRBJ2-6|.
CASSQAGGGLGTGANVLTF
TGCGCCAGCAGCCAAGCAGGTGGTGGTTTAGGGACTGGGGCCAACGTCCTGACTTTC
>.|TRBV7-3|TRBJ2-1|.
CASSPGPSVTYNEQFF
TGTGCCAGCAGTCCCGGCCCTAGCGTGACCTACAATGAGCAGTTCTTC
>.|TRBV6-5|TRBJ2-7|TRBD1
CASSYWDRGSGEQYF
TGTGCCAGCAGTTACTGGGACAGGGGGTCCGGCGAGCAGTACTTC
>.|TRBV28|TRBJ2-7|TRBD2
CASSLMTSGRYEQYF
TGTGCCAGCAGTTTGATGACTAGCGGGAGGTACGAGCAGTACTTC
>.|TRBV7-2|TRBJ1-1|.
CASSLAGTPEAFF
TGTGCCAGCAGCTTAGCAGGGACACCTGAAGCTTTCTTT
>.|TRBV27|TRBJ2-5|TRBD1
CASSLYGTGGETQYF
TGTGCCAGCAGTTTATATGGGACAGGTGGCGAGACCCAGTACTTC